This TCR beta chain was observed in a study of identical twins. The V gene's germline CDR1 is DFQATT and CDR2 SNEGSKA (reference sequence). The CDR3 runs 13 residues. The germline V and J ends were trimmed by 6 bases and 1 base, with 9 bases remaining between them. Template switching supplied a universal primer site; unique molecular identifiers were carried on the cDNA. TCRdb re-analysed the 5' RACE reads in MiXCR, keeping a single row per CDR3 protein. The sample has about 240,000 distinct CDR3 sequences, roughly a tenth seen once. The V call is TRBV20-1, the J call TRBJ2-2; D unresolved. Sequenced material: memory T cells sorted from blood. The TCR comes from a man aged 50 to 60 in good health. CDR3 in amino acids: CSAQTVNTGELFF. The CDR3 nucleotides are TGCAGTGCACAGACGGTGAACACCGGGGAGCTGTTTTTT.